Sequencing of this T cell receptor beta chain was carried out in a study of CD8+ T cells in alopecia areata. For the study at large: Tofacitinib lasted 6 to 18 months, then 6 months off drug. Study results and caveats: Alopecia totalis/universalis scalp especially showed more expanded CD8+ clones than normal scalp.

Reverse transcription of extracted RNA yielded cDNA, which provided the sequencing template. Sequenced by immunoSEQ multiplex PCR; TCRdb stores in-frame clones only, minus some. This table has roughly 65,000 clones, 45% to 50% appearing once. V lost 9 bases and J lost 0, with 17 bases in between. The CDR3 contains 16 residues. CDR1 and CDR2 from the germline V gene are LNHDA and SQIVND (reference sequence). This clone was seen only a few times. What it binds is not known. The V call is TRBV19, the J call TRBJ2-2; possibly TRBD2 for D (5 bases). This receptor was identified in a human donor with alopecia areata. This sample comprised CD8+ T cells sorted from blood, obtained at week 0. As DNA, the CDR3 is TGTGCCAGCCCCCAGAACGGGGTGTCGAACACCGGGGAGCTGTTTTTT. As protein: CASPQNGVSNTGELFF.